Listed below are T cell receptor beta chains from one sample, sequenced in a study of cytomegalovirus exposure and HLA in healthy donors. Only in-frame clones appear in the TCRdb table, and some are missing; sequencing was by immunoSEQ multiplex PCR. The sample has around 77,000 clones, approximately 78% seen once. The sample consisted of PBMCs. Receptor source: a man aged 35-49 years in good health and CMV-seronegative. Both conserved end residues are part of each CDR3. The order of the fields is CDR3 DNA, CDR3 protein, J gene, D gene, clone size, CDR3 length, V gene. The D gene is left open where the match is weak. Expanded clones are given a class, and other clones once, few, many or no size at all.

DNA: TGTGCCTGGAGTCCGTTGACAGGGTATTCACCCCTCCACTTT
CDR3: CAWSPLTGYSPLHF
J: TRBJ1-6
D: TRBD1
size: .
length: 14
V: TRBV30

DNA: TGTGCCAGCAGCTTTGAAGGGGGCACCGGGGAGCTGTTTTTT
CDR3: CASSFEGGTGELFF
J: TRBJ2-2
D: .
size: .
length: 14
V: TRBV11-3

DNA: TGTGCCAGCTCACTGAGTGACTACGAGCAGTACTTC
CDR3: CASSLSDYEQYF
J: TRBJ2-7
D: .
size: .
length: 12
V: TRBV18

DNA: TGTGCCAGCAGTGACGGGGGGCCCGTCGATGAGCAGTTCTTC
CDR3: CASSDGGPVDEQFF
J: TRBJ2-1
D: .
size: .
length: 14
V: TRBV6-1

DNA: TGTGCCAGCAGCTTAGAACAGAATCTTGAAGCTTTCTTT
CDR3: CASSLEQNLEAFF
J: TRBJ1-1
D: .
size: few
length: 13
V: TRBV7-9

DNA: TGTGCCTGCCGAACAGCCTCCTACGAGCAGTACTTC
CDR3: CACRTASYEQYF
J: TRBJ2-7
D: .
size: .
length: 12
V: TRBV28

DNA: TGTGCCAGCAGTGTACTCTATGGCTACACCTTC
CDR3: CASSVLYGYTF
J: TRBJ1-2
D: .
size: .
length: 11
V: TRBV28

DNA: TGTGCCAGCAGCTTACTCGTAGGTGGGCAGTCCGACGCAACTAACTATGGCTACACCTTC
CDR3: CASSLLVGGQSDATNYGYTF
J: TRBJ1-2
D: .
size: few
length: 20
V: TRBV7-6

DNA: TGTTCCAGCAGTTACTCGACAGGGAGGTACACTGAAGCTTTCTTT
CDR3: CSSSYSTGRYTEAFF
J: TRBJ1-1
D: TRBD1
size: .
length: 15
V: TRBV6-5

DNA: TGTTCCAGCAGCTTCGGTATCTATGGCTACACCTTC
CDR3: CSSSFGIYGYTF
J: TRBJ1-2
D: .
size: .
length: 12
V: TRBV7-9

DNA: TGTGCCAGCAGCCCCGACAGGGTGCGGTCGAATGAGCAGTTCTTC
CDR3: CASSPDRVRSNEQFF
J: TRBJ2-1
D: TRBD1
size: .
length: 15
V: TRBV7-9

DNA: TGTGCCAGCAGTTCCGCGACAGGGGGGACCACTGAAGCTTTCTTT
CDR3: CASSSATGGTTEAFF
J: TRBJ1-1
D: TRBD1
size: few
length: 15
V: TRBV6-5

DNA: TGCGCCAGCAGCGCACTAGCGGGTAACACCGGGGAGCTGTTTTTT
CDR3: CASSALAGNTGELFF
J: TRBJ2-2
D: TRBD2
size: few
length: 15
V: TRBV5-1

DNA: TGCGCCAGCAGCCAAGGGGGACAGGCAAATCAGCCCCAGCATTTT
CDR3: CASSQGGQANQPQHF
J: TRBJ1-5
D: TRBD1
size: few
length: 15
V: TRBV4-1

DNA: TGTGCTAGTAGCTTAGCTCAGGGCGGGGAGCTGTTTTTT
CDR3: CASSLAQGGELFF
J: TRBJ2-2
D: .
size: .
length: 13
V: TRBV7-7

DNA: TGTGCCAGCAGCTCGCCGGGGGGCAGGGTCAACGAGCAGTACTTC
CDR3: CASSSPGGRVNEQYF
J: TRBJ2-7
D: .
size: few
length: 15
V: TRBV7-9

DNA: TGTGCCAGCACCGGGGGGAGGACTGAAGCTTTCTTT
CDR3: CASTGGRTEAFF
J: TRBJ1-1
D: .
size: .
length: 12
V: TRBV5-8

DNA: TGTGCCAGCAGCTTACGGGGGGCCTCCTCTGGAAACACCATATATTTT
CDR3: CASSLRGASSGNTIYF
J: TRBJ1-3
D: .
size: .
length: 16
V: TRBV7-9

DNA: TGTGCCAGCAGTTACAGCGGGGGGGCAGATACGCAGTATTTT
CDR3: CASSYSGGADTQYF
J: TRBJ2-3
D: TRBD2
size: .
length: 14
V: TRBV6-6

DNA: TGTGCCAGCAGCTTGCGGGACAGGGTATACAATGAGCAGTTCTTC
CDR3: CASSLRDRVYNEQFF
J: TRBJ2-1
D: TRBD1
size: .
length: 15
V: TRBV7-2

DNA: TGTGCCAGCAGCTTAAATAGGGGTGGCGGGGAGCTGTTTTTT
CDR3: CASSLNRGGGELFF
J: TRBJ2-2
D: .
size: .
length: 14
V: TRBV7-3

DNA: TGCGCCAGCAGCTTGGATTGGAGGGAGGAGACTGAAGCTTTCTTT
CDR3: CASSLDWREETEAFF
J: TRBJ1-1
D: .
size: .
length: 15
V: TRBV5-1

DNA: TGCGCCAGCAGCCCCCGGGACAGGGTCTACGAGCAGTACTTC
CDR3: CASSPRDRVYEQYF
J: TRBJ2-7
D: TRBD1
size: .
length: 14
V: TRBV4-1

DNA: TGTGCCAGCAGCACCGAGGGACAGGGTGGAGAGACCCAGTACTTC
CDR3: CASSTEGQGGETQYF
J: TRBJ2-5
D: TRBD1
size: .
length: 15
V: TRBV7-9

DNA: TGCGCCAGCAGCTTGGGCATAACTAGCACAGATACGCAGTATTTT
CDR3: CASSLGITSTDTQYF
J: TRBJ2-3
D: .
size: .
length: 15
V: TRBV5-1

DNA: TGTTCCAGCAGCTCCTTAGGGGGTCTGGGGAACACTGAAGCTTTCTTT
CDR3: CSSSSLGGLGNTEAFF
J: TRBJ1-1
D: .
size: .
length: 16
V: TRBV7-3

DNA: TGTGCCAGCAGCGGAGCGGGGGGGGAGACCCAGTACTTC
CDR3: CASSGAGGETQYF
J: TRBJ2-5
D: TRBD2
size: .
length: 13
V: TRBV9

DNA: TGTGCCAGCAGTTTAGTTCAGGAAAATGAAAAACTGTTTTTT
CDR3: CASSLVQENEKLFF
J: TRBJ1-4
D: .
size: .
length: 14
V: TRBV28

DNA: TGCGCCAGCAGCTTGGCGGTTGCGGGCACTGAAGCTTTCTTT
CDR3: CASSLAVAGTEAFF
J: TRBJ1-1
D: .
size: .
length: 14
V: TRBV5-1

DNA: TGCGCCAGCAGCCAAAAGAGAGGACAACCGTTGAGGACTGAAGCTTTCTTT
CDR3: CASSQKRGQPLRTEAFF
J: TRBJ1-1
D: .
size: .
length: 17
V: TRBV4-1

DNA: TGTGCCAGCCAGGGGTCCTCTCTCTACAATGAGCAGTTCTTC
CDR3: CASQGSSLYNEQFF
J: TRBJ2-1
D: .
size: .
length: 14
V: TRBV5-3

DNA: TGTGCCAGCAGCGTAACACAGCAAACTAATGAAAAACTGTTTTTT
CDR3: CASSVTQQTNEKLFF
J: TRBJ1-4
D: .
size: .
length: 15
V: TRBV7-9

DNA: TGTGCCTGGAGTGGGAGCCGGGAGCAGTACTTC
CDR3: CAWSGSREQYF
J: TRBJ2-7
D: .
size: .
length: 11
V: TRBV30

DNA: TGTGCCAGCAGCCCTCAGGGTGGGATCTATGGCTACACCTTC
CDR3: CASSPQGGIYGYTF
J: TRBJ1-2
D: .
size: .
length: 14
V: TRBV7-3

DNA: TGTGCCAGCAGCTTGGCATCTACCTCTGGAAACACCATATATTTT
CDR3: CASSLASTSGNTIYF
J: TRBJ1-3
D: .
size: .
length: 15
V: TRBV5-4